The 5 T cell receptor beta chains listed next were all sequenced from one sample in a study of beta chain features in type 1 diabetes. Investigators reverse transcribed all isolated RNA, so they sequenced expressed TCRB transcripts. The table came from immunoSEQ multiplex PCR; TCRdb's copy has only in-frame clones and leaves some out. The profile shows nearly 250,000 clones, roughly an eighth of them singletons. Sequenced sample: naive CD4+ T cells from blood. These receptors all come from a woman aged 40 to 50 in good health.

This clone was detected only a few times. The chain employs TRBV5-1 and TRBJ1-3; 11 nucleotides line up with TRBD1. The V gene's germline CDR1 is SGHRS and CDR2 YFSETQ. V was clipped by 2 bases and J by 7 bases; unmatched bases: 5. This CDR3 is built from 15 residues. CDR3 amino acids: CASSLAGTGGNTIYF. CDR3 DNA sequence: TGCGCCAGCAGCTTAGCCGGGACAGGGGGGAACACCATATATTTT.

On this clone: A junction end diverges from the germline sequence, so it may reflect a read error. This rearrangement joins TRBV7-9 to TRBJ2-2; possibly TRBD2 for D (5 bases). The CDR3 totals 14 residues. Germline V gene lookup returns CDR1 SEHNR and CDR2 FQNEAQ (reference sequence). The CDR3 protein is CASSLALTAGELFF. The CDR3 region has the DNA TGTGCTAGCAGCTTAGCGTTAACGGCCGGGGAGCTGTTTTTT.

This chain joins TRBV5-6 and TRBJ2-7; perhaps TRBD1 as D (5 bases). The CDR3 has 13 residues. Trimming cost V 4 bases and J 3 bases, with 11 bases left between them. The V gene's germline CDR1 is SGHDT and CDR2 YYEEEE. CDR3: CASSQQTVYEQYF. CDR3 DNA: TGTGCCAGCAGCCAACAGACAGTCTACGAGCAGTACTTC.

In this sample, this clone turned up a few times. The gene calls are TRBV29-1 and TRBJ1-2, with 10 bases aligning to TRBD1. Germline-derived CDR1 and CDR2 are SQVTM and ANQGSEA. The CDR3 totals 13 residues. The ends lost 6 bases at V and 4 bases at J; junction bases unmatched: 5. CDR3 DNA: TGCAGCGTGGAGACAGGGGGCGTCTATGGCTACACCTTC. This gives the protein CSVETGGVYGYTF.

The V gene is TRBV6-6, the J gene TRBJ2-7, with D possibly being TRBD1 (7 bases). The CDR3 sequence is 15 residues long. In germline, CDR1 is MNHNY, CDR2 SVGAGI (reference sequence). V was pared by 4 bases and J by 0 bases, with 13 bases between. DNA for the CDR3: TGTGCCAGCAGTTCCCAGGGGGGAAGCTCCTACGAGCAGTACTTC. It codes for CASSSQGGSSYEQYF.